This T cell receptor (beta chain) comes out of a study of response to subunit inactivated influenza vaccine. Concerning this clonotype: Its antigen is undetermined.

CDR1 LGHNA and CDR2 YNFKEQ come from the germline V gene. The CDR3 runs to 17 residues. The V and J ends lost 0 bases and 6 bases, in that order; junction bases with no gene match: 9. TCRdb re-analysed the RT-PCR reads in MiXCR, keeping a single row per CDR3 protein. Here the sample spans 560,000 or so distinct CDR3 sequences, about 7.6% being singletons. The study, taken as a whole, reports: Each seasonal influenza vaccination, the authors suggested, recruits few new T cells.

This chain connects TRBV4-2 to TRBJ2-1, with 9 bases aligning to TRBD2. This clonotype originated in a man aged 45 to 75 who received an inactivated influenza vaccine. This sample comprised PBMCs from blood, obtained about 23 months after vaccination. CDR3 DNA: TGTGCCAGCAGCCAAGAAGCCACCAGCGGGGGGATCAATGAGCAGTTCTTC. As protein: CASSQEATSGGINEQFF.